The rows below give T cell receptor beta chains drawn from one sample of a study of blood T cell repertoires in COVID-19. Profiled with immunoSEQ multiplex PCR; TCRdb holds only in-frame clones, not every one. The data contain 200,000 or so clones, about 79% of them seen just once; the ten biggest clones take up roughly 13%. The sequenced material came from peripheral blood. These receptors all stem from a human donor in a cohort sampled during active COVID-19. The CDR3 runs from the conserved cysteine through the conserved F or W. Fields, in order: D gene, clone size, CDR3 length, J gene, V gene, CDR3 DNA, CDR3 protein. D genes are given only for firm matches. Only some rows state a clone size, as once, few, many or a class for expanded clones.

TRBD2 | many | 16 | TRBJ2-3 | TRBV7-8 | TGTGCCAGCAGCTTCGCTAGCGGAACAAGCACAGATACGCAGTATTTT | CASSFASGTSTDTQYF
TRBD2 | NA | 15 | TRBJ2-1 | TRBV27 | TGTGCCAGCAGTCCCCGCCTAGCGGGAGTACTAGAGCAGTTCTTC | CASSPRLAGVLEQFF
TRBD1 | NA | 15 | TRBJ1-6 | TRBV5-1 | TGCGCCAGCAGCGGCGGACAGGGAGGGTGGTCACCCCTCCACTTT | CASSGGQGGWSPLHF
NA | NA | 12 | TRBJ1-2 | TRBV5-1 | TGCGCCAGCAGCTTGGGACAATCTGGCTACACCTTC | CASSLGQSGYTF
TRBD1 | NA | 14 | TRBJ1-2 | TRBV13 | TGTGCCAGCAGCTTTGCCGGGACAGGGAATGGCTACACCTTC | CASSFAGTGNGYTF
NA | NA | 16 | TRBJ2-3 | TRBV28 | TGTGCCAGCAGTTTACAAGTGCCGGGGTTCACAGATACGCAGTATTTT | CASSLQVPGFTDTQYF
TRBD1 | NA | 15 | TRBJ1-5 | TRBV28 | TGTGCCAGCAGATTACACAGGGGGATGAATCAGCCCCAGCATTTT | CASRLHRGMNQPQHF
TRBD1 | once | 15 | TRBJ2-7 | TRBV27 | TGTGCCAGCAGTTTTCGAAGACAGGGGGCGGGCGAGCAGTACTTC | CASSFRRQGAGEQYF
TRBD1 | NA | 14 | TRBJ2-1 | TRBV27 | TGTGCCAGCAGTTTGCGGGACAGGGTAGGTGAGCAGTTCTTC | CASSLRDRVGEQFF
TRBD2 | NA | 16 | TRBJ2-7 | TRBV13 | TGTGCCAGCAGCTCACGGACTAGCGGGAGGGTTTACGAGCAGTACTTC | CASSSRTSGRVYEQYF
NA | NA | 13 | TRBJ2-7 | TRBV19 | TGTGCCACTAAGGACAGCCGCTTCTACGAGCAGTACTTC | CATKDSRFYEQYF
TRBD2 | few | 17 | TRBJ2-1 | TRBV4-1 | TGCGCCAGCAGACAAAGCGGAACTAGCGGGAGGAAAAATGAGCAGTTCTTC | CASRQSGTSGRKNEQFF
TRBD2 | NA | 14 | TRBJ2-1 | TRBV30 | TGTGCCTGGAGCGCTAGCGGGAGGAGGGATGAGCAGTTCTTC | CAWSASGRRDEQFF
TRBD1 | NA | 14 | TRBJ2-7 | TRBV27 | TGTGCCAGCAGTTTAAGGGACAGCCACTACGAGCAGTACTTC | CASSLRDSHYEQYF
TRBD1 | NA | 14 | TRBJ1-5 | TRBV28 | TGTGCCAGCAGTTTAAACAGGGGAGGTCAGCCCCAGCATTTT | CASSLNRGGQPQHF
NA | NA | 17 | TRBJ2-1 | TRBV4-1 | TGCGCCAGCAGCCAACCAGGGACTCCTAGCTCCTACAATGAGCAGTTCTTC | CASSQPGTPSSYNEQFF